One and the same sample provided the 6 T cell receptor beta chains below, sequenced in a study of T cells in Graves' hyperthyroidism and ophthalmopathy. Template material for amplifying TCR beta CDR3 regions consisted of RNA transcripts. TCR CDR3 underwent first-round RT-PCR with the HTBI primer set. TCRdb called the multiplex PCR reads again in MiXCR, with one record for every CDR3 protein. The data show 470,000 or so distinct CDR3 sequences, 20% to 25% seen once. The sequencing sample was made of blood. All receptors derive from a man aged 18 to 29 with Graves' hyperthyroidism.

This clonotype was counted at least ten times. The chain uses TRBV28 and TRBJ1-5; the D gene is possibly TRBD1 (6 bases). This CDR3 region has 19 residues. Trimming pared 4 bases from V and 1 base from J, leaving 23 bases between. Germline V gene sequence: CDR1 MDHEN, CDR2 SYDVKM. The CDR3, as DNA: TGTGCCAGCAGTTCCTTGTACAGGGAGAGGGGAGGAAGCAATCAGCCCCAGCATTTT. Its translation: CASSSLYRERGGSNQPQHF.

This clonotype came up many times. The CDR3 coding sequence is TGTGCCAGCAGTTTAACAGGGTTGGGGGGCGAGCAGTACTTC. Residues: CASSLTGLGGEQYF. The chain combines TRBV28 with TRBJ2-7, with D perhaps assigned TRBD1 or TRBD2 (6 bases each). The CDR3 has 14 amino acids. The germline CDR1 and CDR2 sequences are MDHEN and SYDVKM. V lost 2 bases and J lost 6, with 14 bases in between.

This clonotype was seen at least ten times. V gene TRBV6-4 combines with J gene TRBJ2-7; TRBD2 is a possible D gene (6 bases). V was trimmed by 6 bases and J by 3 bases, leaving 12 bases between them. Germline V CDR1 and CDR2: MRHNA, SNTAGT. The CDR3 consists of 13 residues. CDR3 nucleotide sequence: TGTGCCAGCAGCGTGGAGGGGAACTACGAGCAGTACTTC. Translated, it gives CASSVEGNYEQYF.

This chain joins TRBV6-5 and TRBJ1-5, with D tentatively TRBD1 (6 bases). CDR1 MNHEY and CDR2 SVGAGI come from the germline V gene. V was pared by 0 bases and J by 9 bases, with 15 bases between. The CDR3 loop spans 15 amino acids. This CDR3 reads CASSYSGGGGWPQHF. The CDR3 nucleotides read TGTGCCAGCAGTTACTCCGGAGGGGGGGGTTGGCCCCAGCATTTT.

Details on this clonotype: A junction boundary mismatches the germline segment, possibly from a read error. The chain combines TRBV28 with TRBJ1-1; no reliable D call. The germline V gene encodes CDR1 MDHEN and CDR2 SYDVKM. This CDR3 region has 13 residues. This CDR3 is CASSTLTYTDAFF. CDR3 bases: TGTGCCAGCAGTACGCTTACCTACACTGATGCTTTCTTT.

CDR3 nucleotide sequence: TGTGCCAGCAGCCTTAGCGGGACATACTCTGGGGCCAACGTCCTGACTTTC. As protein: CASSLSGTYSGANVLTF. V and J are TRBV6-1 and TRBJ2-6; 8 nucleotides agree with TRBD2. Trimming took 6 bases from V and 0 from J; bases not matched to a gene: 7. The CDR3 has 17 amino acids. Germline V lookup: CDR1 MNHNS, CDR2 SASEGT.